A selection of T cell receptor beta chains follows, all from one sample in a study of T cell changes during pregnancy in multiple sclerosis. TCRdb keeps only in-frame clones here, not all; method: immunoSEQ multiplex PCR. The sample shows tens of thousands of clones, 94% of them seen only once. The specimen comprised peripheral blood, sampled in the third trimester of pregnancy. The receptors derive from a female donor with multiple sclerosis, enrolled in a pregnancy study. The CDR3 runs from the conserved cysteine through the conserved F or W. The D gene is left open where the match is weak. Some rows have no size entry. The others give once, few or many, or a class for an expanded clone.

>.|TRBJ2-3|TRBV7-3|TRBD2
CASSPGLAGDTDTQYF
TGTGCCAGCAGCCCCGGACTAGCGGGAGACACAGATACGCAGTATTTT
>once|TRBJ1-3|TRBV30|.
CAWSGAQGGGNTIYF
TGTGCCTGGAGTGGGGCTCAGGGAGGGGGAAACACCATATATTTT
>.|TRBJ2-7|TRBV6-5|.
CASSPGYPSSYEQYF
TGTGCCAGCAGTCCAGGCTACCCGAGCTCCTACGAGCAGTACTTC
>.|TRBJ2-1|TRBV19|TRBD2
CASSSMPGLAGEVPGNEQFF
TGTGCCAGTAGTAGTATGCCGGGACTAGCGGGAGAGGTTCCAGGGAATGAGCAGTTCTTC
>.|TRBJ2-7|TRBV6-7|TRBD1
CARTTGQHYEQYF
TGTGCCAGGACGACAGGGCAGCACTACGAGCAGTACTTC
>.|TRBJ2-3|TRBV12-5|.
CASGLWSREGTDTQYF
TGTGCTAGTGGTTTGTGGTCCAGGGAAGGCACAGATACGCAGTATTTT
>.|TRBJ1-1|TRBV18|.
CASSPGNTEAFF
TGTGCCAGCTCACCCGGGAACACTGAAGCTTTCTTT
>.|TRBJ1-4|TRBV4-1|.
CASSPRLMSEKLFF
TGCGCCAGCAGCCCACGGTTAATGTCGGAAAAACTGTTTTTT
>.|TRBJ2-1|TRBV2|.
CASGAGGLIYNEQFF
TGTGCCAGCGGAGCAGGGGGGCTAATCTACAATGAGCAGTTCTTC
>.|TRBJ2-7|TRBV15|TRBD1
CATSSGQGYEQYF
TGTGCCACCAGCAGTGGACAGGGCTACGAGCAGTACTTC
>.|TRBJ2-5|TRBV4-3|TRBD2
CASSQDPAGGLQETQYF
TGCGCCAGCAGCCAAGATCCGGCGGGAGGGCTCCAAGAGACCCAGTACTTC
>.|TRBJ2-1|TRBV28|TRBD1
CASSTPGQGRNEQFF
TGTGCCAGCAGTACTCCGGGACAGGGTAGGAATGAGCAGTTCTTC
>.|TRBJ2-7|TRBV28|.
CASSLPGSSYEQYF
TGTGCCAGCAGTTTACCGGGGAGCTCCTACGAGCAGTACTTC
>.|TRBJ2-3|TRBV19|.
CASSVAGTDTQYF
TGTGCCAGTAGTGTCGCGGGCACAGATACGCAGTATTTT
>.|TRBJ2-1|TRBV19|TRBD1
CASSPRGQSSYNEQFF
TGTGCCAGTAGTCCCCGGGGACAGAGCTCCTACAATGAGCAGTTCTTC
>once|TRBJ2-1|TRBV29-1|TRBD2
CSVELAGVNEQFF
TGCAGCGTTGAACTAGCGGGAGTGAATGAGCAGTTCTTC
>.|TRBJ2-5|TRBV7-9|TRBD2
CASSTISGTEQETQYF
TGTGCCAGCAGCACGATTAGCGGGACCGAACAAGAGACCCAGTACTTC
>.|TRBJ2-7|TRBV6-1|.
CASREAPFGAYEQYF
TGTGCCAGCAGGGAAGCCCCGTTTGGAGCCTACGAGCAGTACTTC
>.|TRBJ1-1|TRBV2|.
CASSEVRDWEAFF
TGTGCCAGCAGTGAGGTACGGGACTGGGAAGCTTTCTTT
>.|TRBJ1-1|TRBV5-5|TRBD1
CASSLSGGLEAFF
TGTGCCAGCAGCTTGTCAGGGGGCTTAGAAGCTTTCTTT
>.|TRBJ1-2|TRBV25-1|.
CASSEYSEGAGGGYTF
TGTGCCAGCAGTGAATATTCGGAGGGCGCAGGAGGTGGCTACACCTTC
>.|TRBJ2-7|TRBV5-4|.
CASSNGGGSIHEQYF
TGTGCCAGCAGCAACGGGGGCGGGAGTATCCACGAGCAGTACTTC
>.|TRBJ2-7|TRBV28|TRBD1
CASSRRDSGVRQYF
TGTGCCAGCAGTCGTCGGGACAGTGGAGTTCGGCAGTACTTC
>.|TRBJ1-2|TRBV5-1|TRBD1
CASSLGTGAGNGYTF
TGCGCCAGCAGCTTGGGGACAGGGGCCGGGAACGGCTACACCTTC
>.|TRBJ1-1|TRBV6-5|.
CASVGQEAFF
TGTGCCAGCGTCGGACAGGAAGCTTTCTTT